One and the same sample provided the 8 T cell receptor beta chains below, sequenced in a study of T cell repertoires in cytomegalovirus infection (dated 2019 in TCRdb). The sequencing machine was an Illumina HiSeq 1500. The public reads were run again by TCRdb, first through fastp at Q25 and then through MiXCR, and only productive beta chains were kept. Under each unique CDR3 protein, matching rows form one entry showing the most common genes and DNA. This sample is represented by 90,000 to 120,000 distinct CDR3 sequences; less than 25% of them were singletons. The ten largest clones represent around 40% of the sample. Sequenced material: CD8+ T cells from PBMCs. These receptor sequences come from a human donor in good health (CMV status not recorded). Some clones in this sample may be carry-over from other donors' samples.

The chain employs TRBV20-1 and TRBJ2-3; 14 bases are shared with TRBD2. Germline V gives CDR1 DFQATT, CDR2 SNEGSKA (reference sequence). This CDR3 contains 17 residues. The DNA for the CDR3 is TGCAGAGGCTCCGGGACTAGCGGGGGTGGGGGCACAGATACGCAGTATTTT. It translates to CRGSGTSGGGGTDTQYF.

As DNA, the CDR3 is TGTGCCAGCAGCTTATTGGGAAGAACAACCCACAATGAGCAGTTCTTC. Amino acid sequence: CASSLLGRTTHNEQFF. The rearrangement uses TRBV7-9 and TRBJ2-1; D not resolved. The CDR3 extends over 16 amino acids. Germline V gene data show CDR1 as SEHNR and CDR2 as FQNEAQ (reference sequence). Trimming shortened V by 2 bases and J by 5 bases, and 16 bases separated the two germline ends.

As to this clonotype: At one end, the junction sequence differs from germline, possibly due to a read error. The gene calls are TRBV28 and TRBJ2-7; 7 nucleotides agree with TRBD1. The CDR3 is 16 residues long. Germline V gene lookup returns CDR1 MDHEN and CDR2 SYDVKM. The CDR3 DNA reads as TGTGCCAACAGTTTCCCAGGGGGACCCAGCTCCTACGAGCAGTACTTC. It yields the protein CANSFPGGPSSYEQYF.

The chain carries TRBV9 and TRBJ1-6, with D perhaps matching TRBD1 (5 bases). V lost 3 bases to trimming and J lost 3 bases, with 13 bases between them. This CDR3 region has 16 residues. The germline V gene has CDR1 SGDLS and CDR2 YYNGEE. Here the CDR3 DNA reads TGTGCCAGCAGCGAGGGTGGGGGTGGCTATAATTCACCCCTCCACTTT. Encoded protein: CASSEGGGGYNSPLHF.

This clonotype appeared many times. The V and J genes are TRBV24-1 and TRBJ2-2; 8 bases map to TRBD1. The CDR3 consists of 14 residues. Germline V gene sequence: CDR1 KGHDR, CDR2 SFDVKD. V was pared by 10 bases and J by 3 bases, with 6 bases of the junction left unmatched. CDR3 in amino acids: CATADRVDTGELFF. In DNA form, the CDR3 reads TGTGCCACTGCGGACAGGGTCGACACCGGGGAGCTGTTTTTT.

This chain links TRBV5-1 with TRBJ1-1, with TRBD1 matching over 9 bases. CDR3 length: 16 amino acids. J gave up 0 bases and V 0 bases, and 3 bases lay outside the gene matches. Germline CDR1 is SGHRS and CDR2 is YFSETQ. The CDR3 bases are TGCGCCAGCAGCTTGGAACAGGGGGCGATGAACACTGAAGCTTTCTTT. This gives the protein CASSLEQGAMNTEAFF.

The chain employs TRBV5-1 and TRBJ2-1; 7 bases agree with TRBD2. The CDR3 runs to 14 residues. Losses at the gene ends were 7 bases for V and 2 bases for J; bases not matched to a gene: 6. Looked up from germline, CDR1 is SGHRS and CDR2 is YFSETQ. The CDR3 sequence: CASGRGGTYNEQFF. CDR3 nucleotides: TGCGCCAGCGGCCGCGGGGGAACCTACAATGAGCAGTTCTTC.

The rearrangement joins TRBV19 to TRBJ2-7, with 8 bases identical to TRBD1. The length of the CDR3 is 14 residues. Trimming removed 4 bases from V and 5 bases from J; junction bases left unmatched: 7. The V gene's germline CDR1 is LNHDA and CDR2 SQIVND (reference sequence). The CDR3 sequence is CASSSFDRGHEQYF. The CDR3 bases are TGTGCCAGTAGTAGCTTCGACAGGGGCCACGAGCAGTACTTC.